The clone carrying this T cell receptor (gamma chain) was recorded many times. Its antigen is unknown. Other DNA sequences in the sample encode the same CDR3. Thymocytes were sorted as CD3+ TCRVdelta1+ TCRVdelta2- after alphabeta T cell depletion. RNA was extracted from the cells and then reverse transcribed. Pooled V-gene forward primers with one constant-region reverse primer generated the CDR3 amplicons by multiplex PCR. TCRdb used CATT to re-call clones from the multiplex PCR reads. The sample includes about 36,000 gamma-chain clones, 20% seen only once; the top ten take under 2%. Germline loops: CDR1 VTNTFY, CDR2 YDVSTARD (reference sequence). The CDR3 length is 13 residues. V shed 0 bases, J shed 7 bases, and the junction held 6 bases outside the gene matches. The data originate from a study of Vδ1+ human thymocytes. Study-wide results and limits: Highly polyclonal TRG and TRD repertoires with Gaussian CDR3 length distributions appeared in thymus.

The specimen was Vdelta1+ gamma-delta thymocytes from the thymus. Stated subset: FACS-sorted CD3+ TCRalphabeta- TCRVdelta1+ TCRVdelta2- thymocytes. The gene calls are TRGV3 and TRGJ1 or TRGJ2. This clonotype was sampled from a girl under two years old who had congenital heart surgery. CDR3 DNA: TGTGCCACCTGGGACAGGCCGGAATATAAGAAACTCTTT. Its translation: CATWDRPEYKKLF.